This TCR beta chain was captured by sequencing in a study of post-analysis software for immune sequencing data. Across the whole study: Several disease courses (relapsing-remitting, secondary progressive and progressive-relapsing) of multiple sclerosis were included.

Unique molecular identifiers had been added to the TCR beta cDNA libraries. The authors obtained 400,000 to 600,000 cDNA molecules from around 0.96 to 9.9 million T cells. One entry per CDR3 protein results from TCRdb running MiXCR on the PCR reads. The sample records approximately 730,000 distinct CDR3 sequences, around 27% being singletons. Trimming pared 0 bases from V and 7 bases from J, leaving 13 bases between. Germline V gene lookup returns CDR1 DFQATT and CDR2 SNEGSKA (reference sequence). The CDR3 loop spans 13 amino acids. Study findings and constraints: Batch-matched samples strongly co-clustered by F measure. With TRBV5-6, TRBV5-1 and TRBV20-1 included, 4 or 5 TRBV segments were more frequent in patients than in controls. The normalized Chao1 diversity of multiple sclerosis patients was significantly lower than that of controls.

A single count supports this clonotype. What it recognizes is unknown. Sequenced input: blood. This chain uses TRBV20-1 with TRBJ2-7; D ambiguous. The clonotype comes from a girl between 10 and 17 years old with multiple sclerosis. CDR3 coding DNA: TGCAGTGCTAGAGATTTTAGACGGTATGAGCAGTACTTC. It encodes CSARDFRRYEQYF.